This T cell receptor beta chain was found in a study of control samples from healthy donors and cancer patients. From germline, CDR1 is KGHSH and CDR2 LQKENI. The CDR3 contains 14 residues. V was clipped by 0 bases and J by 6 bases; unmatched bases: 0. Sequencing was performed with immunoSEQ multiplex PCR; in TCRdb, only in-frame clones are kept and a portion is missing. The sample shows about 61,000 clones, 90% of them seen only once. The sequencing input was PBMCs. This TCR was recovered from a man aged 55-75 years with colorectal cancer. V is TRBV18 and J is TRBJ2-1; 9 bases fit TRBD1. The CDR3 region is CASSPPTGGNEQFF. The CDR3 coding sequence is TGTGCCAGCTCACCACCGACAGGGGGCAATGAGCAGTTCTTC. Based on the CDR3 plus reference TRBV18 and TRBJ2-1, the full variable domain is NAGVMQNPRHLVRRRGQEARLRCSPMKGHSHVYWYRQLPEEGLKFMVYLQKENIIDESGMPKERFSAEFPKEGPSILRIQQVVRGDSAAYFCASSPPTGGNEQFFGPGTRLTVL.